This TCR beta chain was identified in a study of T cell responses to AZD1222 COVID-19 vaccine. General study results and limits: Spike-specific TCR breadth and depth grew following two AZD1222 doses. Spike was spanned by vaccine-associated CD4 TCRs, with dominance at 160-218 and 743-854.

The germline V gene encodes CDR1 LGHDT and CDR2 YNNKEL (reference sequence). CDR3 length equals 15 residues. V lost 4 bases, J lost 9 bases, and 9 bases stayed unmatched. Of note for this clone: The antigen is unknown.

Generated by immunoSEQ multiplex PCR, the TCRdb table keeps only in-frame clones and is missing some. The repertoire holds some 140,000 clones, with 85% to 95% as singletons. This clonotype originated in an adult in good health. The input for sequencing was peripheral blood, taken on day 0 of AZD1222 vaccination. This chain connects TRBV3-1 (or the pseudogene TRBV3-2) to TRBJ1-4; TRBD1 agrees at 9 bases. CDR3 nucleotide sequence: TGTGCCAGCAGCCCCTACCGGGGGACAGGGAAAAAACTGTTTTTT. Protein: CASSPYRGTGKKLFF.